The rows below give T cell receptor beta chains drawn from one sample of a study of early T cells in non-severe SARS-CoV-2 infection. TCRdb reprocessed the 5' RACE reads via MiXCR and lists one record per CDR3 protein. Of 30,000 to 45,000 distinct CDR3 sequences in the sample, approximately 8.9% are singletons; the top ten hold 9.5% to 15%. The source material was whole blood. The receptors derive from an adult who was a healthcare worker with PCR-confirmed SARS-CoV-2 infection or an uninfected control (not recorded which). CDR3s include the opening cysteine and the closing phenylalanine or tryptophan. The order of the fields is J gene, clone size, D gene, V gene, CDR3 DNA, CDR3 protein. The D gene is left open where the match is weak. Size tells how often a clone was seen (once, few, many) or the class of an expanded clone, and some rows leave it out.

J: TRBJ2-3
size: many
D: -
V: TRBV20-1
DNA: TGCAGTGCTGGAATTAGCAGGGATACGCAGTATTTT
CDR3: CSAGISRDTQYF

J: TRBJ1-6
size: many
D: -
V: TRBV11-2
DNA: TGTGCCAGCAGCTTAGATGGCCTTTTTAATTCACCCCTCCACTTT
CDR3: CASSLDGLFNSPLHF

J: TRBJ2-5
size: -
D: -
V: TRBV20-1
DNA: TGCAGTGCTATTCGGACTATAAGTGACCAGTACTTC
CDR3: CSAIRTISDQYF

J: TRBJ2-2
size: few
D: -
V: TRBV11-2
DNA: TGTGCCAGCAGCACAGGGCGGGGCGGGGAGCTGTTTTTT
CDR3: CASSTGRGGELFF

J: TRBJ2-1
size: few
D: -
V: TRBV5-8
DNA: TGTGCCAGCAGCATATACAGGGCGCAGGCCTTCAATGAGCAGTTCTTC
CDR3: CASSIYRAQAFNEQFF

J: TRBJ2-7
size: -
D: -
V: TRBV6-5
DNA: TGTGCCAGCACCGCAGCGGGACAGTGGTACGAGCAGTACTTC
CDR3: CASTAAGQWYEQYF

J: TRBJ2-3
size: -
D: -
V: TRBV28
DNA: TGTGCCATCACACGACAGGATACAGATACGCAGTATTTT
CDR3: CAITRQDTDTQYF

J: TRBJ1-1
size: many
D: TRBD1
V: TRBV5-1
DNA: TGCGCCAGCAGCTCAACGACAGGGAGCACTGAAGCTTTCTTT
CDR3: CASSSTTGSTEAFF

J: TRBJ2-1
size: few
D: TRBD2
V: TRBV12-3/TRBV12-4
DNA: TGTGCCAGCAGGAAAGCGGGGGGCCTTCCCAATGAGCAGTTCTTC
CDR3: CASRKAGGLPNEQFF

J: TRBJ2-5
size: few
D: -
V: TRBV20-1
DNA: TGCAGTGCAAACCCAGGACAGACCCAGTACTTC
CDR3: CSANPGQTQYF

J: TRBJ2-1
size: many
D: TRBD1
V: TRBV15
DNA: TGTGCCACCAGCAGAGCGGGACAGGGAAGGAATGAGCAGTTCTTC
CDR3: CATSRAGQGRNEQFF

J: TRBJ1-1
size: many
D: -
V: TRBV10-3
DNA: TGTGCCATCAGTCCTGGGAGGTTTGGGGTGAACACTGAAGCTTTCTTT
CDR3: CAISPGRFGVNTEAFF

J: TRBJ2-1
size: -
D: TRBD1
V: TRBV29-1
DNA: TGCAGCGGGGGACAGGGTGCCGCTGAGCAGTTCTTC
CDR3: CSGGQGAAEQFF

J: TRBJ2-3
size: few
D: -
V: TRBV14
DNA: TGTGCCAGCAGCAAAGGGCGTTTCACGCAGTATTTT
CDR3: CASSKGRFTQYF

J: TRBJ1-1
size: many
D: -
V: TRBV6-5
DNA: TGTGCCAGCAGTTACTCTCGTCAAACGAACACTGAAGCTTTCTTT
CDR3: CASSYSRQTNTEAFF

J: TRBJ2-1
size: many
D: -
V: TRBV7-7
DNA: TGTGCCAGCAGCCCTCAGGACAGTTCATACAATGAGCAGTTCTTC
CDR3: CASSPQDSSYNEQFF

J: TRBJ1-6
size: many
D: -
V: TRBV11-2
DNA: TGTGCCAGCAGCTTAAGGGAGTCACCCCTCCACTTT
CDR3: CASSLRESPLHF

J: TRBJ1-1
size: few
D: -
V: TRBV18
DNA: TGTGCCAGCTCCCACGGACAGTACAACACTGAAGCTTTCTTT
CDR3: CASSHGQYNTEAFF

J: TRBJ1-1
size: -
D: -
V: TRBV20-1
DNA: TGCAGTGCCCAAAGGGACACGAACACTGAAGCTTTCTTT
CDR3: CSAQRDTNTEAFF

J: TRBJ2-7
size: -
D: -
V: TRBV5-1
DNA: TGCGCCAGCAGCTCAGGACAGCGACCCTACGAGCAGTACTTC
CDR3: CASSSGQRPYEQYF

J: TRBJ2-7
size: many
D: TRBD1
V: TRBV29-1
DNA: TGCAGCGTTACGACTTGGACAGGGTCGTACGAGCAGTACTTC
CDR3: CSVTTWTGSYEQYF

J: TRBJ1-1
size: -
D: -
V: TRBV18
DNA: TGTGCCAGCTCACCCCTGGGGGGGGTTGGAACTGAAGCTTTCTTT
CDR3: CASSPLGGVGTEAFF

J: TRBJ1-5
size: many
D: -
V: TRBV12-3/TRBV12-4
DNA: TGTGCCAGCAGTTCCCAGGGATGGTTCGATCAGCCCCAGCATTTT
CDR3: CASSSQGWFDQPQHF

J: TRBJ2-5
size: many
D: -
V: TRBV11-2
DNA: TGTGCCAGCAGCCTCTCCGGAGGGGGGCCGCAAAAGACCCAGTACTTC
CDR3: CASSLSGGGPQKTQYF

J: TRBJ2-5
size: few
D: -
V: TRBV29-1
DNA: TGCAGCGTCGCCCAGGGGTCGGTGAAGGAGACCCAGTACTTC
CDR3: CSVAQGSVKETQYF

J: TRBJ2-7
size: many
D: TRBD2
V: TRBV7-2
DNA: TGTGCCAGCAGCCCTGGTTCTGGCGGGGGTTACGAGCAGTACTTC
CDR3: CASSPGSGGGYEQYF

J: TRBJ1-1
size: -
D: TRBD1
V: TRBV20-1
DNA: TGCAGTGCCCAGAAGGACAGGGGCTCTGAAGCTTTCTTT
CDR3: CSAQKDRGSEAFF

J: TRBJ2-7
size: many
D: -
V: TRBV6-5
DNA: TGTGCCAGCAGTTACATTCTGACGGGGGCTGGAGCAGAGCAGTACTTC
CDR3: CASSYILTGAGAEQYF

J: TRBJ2-3
size: -
D: -
V: TRBV29-1
DNA: TGCAGCGTCGGTGTGGGGTCACAGGGTGCGCAGTATTTT
CDR3: CSVGVGSQGAQYF

J: TRBJ1-2
size: -
D: TRBD1
V: TRBV5-1
DNA: TGCGCCAGCAGCTCCTCGACAGGGACAACAGGGAACTATGGCTACACCTTC
CDR3: CASSSSTGTTGNYGYTF

J: TRBJ2-7
size: many
D: TRBD1
V: TRBV4-2
DNA: TGTGCCAGCAGCCAAGATGGGACAGGGAACTACGAGCAGTACTTC
CDR3: CASSQDGTGNYEQYF

J: TRBJ2-3
size: -
D: -
V: TRBV25-1
DNA: TGTGCCAGCAGTGAATCCCCGGGACCCGCAGATACGCAGTATTTT
CDR3: CASSESPGPADTQYF

J: TRBJ1-1
size: -
D: TRBD1
V: TRBV20-1
DNA: TGCAGTGCCCCCGGGACAGAGAACACTGAAGCTTTCTTT
CDR3: CSAPGTENTEAFF

J: TRBJ2-7
size: -
D: -
V: TRBV19
DNA: TGTGCCAGTAGTAGGATGAGGGAGGCTCCCTTGAATGAGCAGTACTTC
CDR3: CASSRMREAPLNEQYF

J: TRBJ2-2
size: few
D: -
V: TRBV12-3/TRBV12-4
DNA: TGTGCCAGCACCAACACCCGGACACTTAACACCGGGGAGCTGTTTTTT
CDR3: CASTNTRTLNTGELFF

J: TRBJ1-4
size: few
D: -
V: TRBV29-1
DNA: TGCAGCGTTGCCCAACCGCGGGGAGAAAAACTGTTTTTT
CDR3: CSVAQPRGEKLFF

J: TRBJ2-3
size: many
D: TRBD2
V: TRBV7-2
DNA: TGTGCCAGCAGCTTGAGTCTAGCGGGGGGTCCAAATACGCAGTATTTT
CDR3: CASSLSLAGGPNTQYF

J: TRBJ2-3
size: -
D: -
V: TRBV29-1
DNA: TGCAGCGTTGAATCGGGCCCGGATACGCAGTATTTT
CDR3: CSVESGPDTQYF

J: TRBJ2-1
size: many
D: TRBD2
V: TRBV20-1
DNA: TGCAGTGCAAAAAGCGGGGGGGCCGACGGTGAGCAGTTCTTC
CDR3: CSAKSGGADGEQFF

J: TRBJ2-5
size: -
D: TRBD2
V: TRBV29-1
DNA: TGCAGCGTTGGGACTAGTGGCGAGACCCAGTACTTC
CDR3: CSVGTSGETQYF

J: TRBJ2-3
size: few
D: -
V: TRBV7-3
DNA: TGTGCCAGCGGGGAAGGAGGGCTACGAACTAGCACAGATACGCAGTATTTT
CDR3: CASGEGGLRTSTDTQYF

J: TRBJ1-1
size: medium-sized
D: -
V: TRBV5-1
DNA: TGCGCCAGCAGCTTGGCTGTAATGAACACTGAAGCTTTCTTT
CDR3: CASSLAVMNTEAFF

J: TRBJ1-2
size: few
D: -
V: TRBV28
DNA: TGTGCCAGCACCCCTAGTTGGAACTATGGCTACACCTTC
CDR3: CASTPSWNYGYTF

J: TRBJ1-4
size: many
D: TRBD1
V: TRBV18
DNA: TGTGCCAGCTCACCAAGGACAGGCACTAATGAAAAACTGTTTTTT
CDR3: CASSPRTGTNEKLFF

J: TRBJ2-3
size: many
D: TRBD1
V: TRBV19
DNA: TGTGCCAGTAGTAGAAGACAGGGGGACGGAACAGATACGCAGTATTTT
CDR3: CASSRRQGDGTDTQYF

J: TRBJ2-1
size: few
D: TRBD2
V: TRBV10-3
DNA: TGTGCCATCAGTGATTTGATTTGGCGGGGGGGACGGGAGCAGTTCTTC
CDR3: CAISDLIWRGGREQFF

J: TRBJ2-2
size: few
D: TRBD1
V: TRBV15
DNA: TGTGCCACCAGGATAGACAGGGGTTTCACCGGGGAGCTGTTTTTT
CDR3: CATRIDRGFTGELFF

J: TRBJ2-3
size: -
D: TRBD2
V: TRBV7-8
DNA: TGTGCCAGCAGCTTACCGGGACTACCCACAGATACGCAGTATTTT
CDR3: CASSLPGLPTDTQYF

J: TRBJ1-2
size: many
D: TRBD1
V: TRBV20-1
DNA: TGCAGTGCCGATGACAGGGGGAGGAATGGCTACACCTTC
CDR3: CSADDRGRNGYTF

J: TRBJ2-7
size: many
D: TRBD1
V: TRBV6-2/TRBV6-3
DNA: TGTGCCAGCAGTTACCCTACAGGGGGGACCTCCTACGAGCAGTACTTC
CDR3: CASSYPTGGTSYEQYF

J: TRBJ1-6
size: many
D: -
V: TRBV3-1
DNA: TGTGCCAGCAGCCAATGGCGCTCCCAGGACTATAATTCACCCCTCCACTTT
CDR3: CASSQWRSQDYNSPLHF

J: TRBJ2-4
size: many
D: TRBD2
V: TRBV29-1
DNA: TGCAGCGGTGCAACCGGGACTACTACCAAAAACATTCAGTACTTC
CDR3: CSGATGTTTKNIQYF

J: TRBJ2-1
size: few
D: -
V: TRBV5-6
DNA: TGTGCCAGCAGCTTCGCGGGGAGCTTTGAGCAGTTCTTC
CDR3: CASSFAGSFEQFF

J: TRBJ2-4
size: -
D: -
V: TRBV29-1
DNA: TGCAGCGTTGGGGGCAGGGGACGCGGGAACATTCAGTACTTC
CDR3: CSVGGRGRGNIQYF

J: TRBJ1-4
size: many
D: -
V: TRBV20-1
DNA: TGCAGTGCTAGTTGGGGGAATGAAAAACTGTTTTTT
CDR3: CSASWGNEKLFF

J: TRBJ2-1
size: few
D: TRBD1
V: TRBV29-1
DNA: TGCAGCGCCTGGACAGGGGGGGATGAGCAGTTCTTC
CDR3: CSAWTGGDEQFF